A single sample is the source of the 6 T cell receptor beta chains below, sequenced in a study of T-cell reconstitution after alpha-beta-depleted transplantation in children. Unique molecular identifiers were incorporated when the TCRbeta library was constructed. One entry per CDR3 protein results from TCRdb running MiXCR on the PCR reads. There are a few hundred thousand distinct CDR3 sequences in the sample; under 30% occur only once, and around 4.8% lies in the top ten. The material sequenced was PBMCs, mostly from graft donor cells, taken 360 days after TCRalphabeta/CD19-depleted stem cell transplant. These receptors all stem from a female patient aged 2-15 years who had a stem cell transplant for congenital amegakaryocytic thrombocytopenia, so the T cells may come from the graft donor.

This chain links TRBV6-2 or TRBV6-3 with TRBJ2-4, with D perhaps assigned TRBD1 or TRBD2 (5 bases each). CDR1 is MNHEY and CDR2 is SVGEGT in the germline V gene. V was cut by 4 bases and J by 0 bases, with 19 bases left in between. The CDR3 sequence is 18 residues long. CDR3 region: CASSLEGDGTLAKNIQYF. CDR3 sequence (DNA): TGTGCCAGCAGTTTAGAGGGCGACGGGACCCTAGCCAAAAACATTCAGTACTTC.

The chain links TRBV11-3 to TRBJ2-1; the match to TRBD2 covers 7 bases. Germline CDR1 SGHNT, CDR2 YENEEA. Unmatched junction bases numbered 11, after V lost 1 base and J lost 11 bases. The CDR3 is 15 amino acids. CDR3 sequence: CASSLGSMLAAKQFF. The CDR3 DNA sequence: TGTGCCAGCAGCTTAGGGTCTATGCTAGCGGCTAAGCAGTTCTTC.

In DNA form, the CDR3 reads TGCAGTGCTAGGTTGGGGGCTGTCACTGAAGCTTTCTTT. Encoded protein: CSARLGAVTEAFF. The J gene is TRBJ1-1, the V gene TRBV20-1; possibly TRBD1 for D (6 bases). The CDR3 spans 13 residues. CDR1 DFQATT and CDR2 SNEGSKA come from the germline V gene (reference sequence). The V and J ends lost 3 bases and 4 bases respectively, with 12 bases between them.

This clonotype has only a few counts. J is TRBJ1-4 and V is TRBV20-1, with D perhaps TRBD1 (5 bases). The CDR3 contains 13 residues. Germline values: CDR1 DFQATT, CDR2 SNEGSKA (reference sequence). V lost 3 bases, J lost 8 bases, and 13 bases lay in between. CDR3 DNA sequence: TGCAGTGCTAGGGGGGGGAGAACCGAAAAACTGTTTTTT. It is translated as CSARGGRTEKLFF.

The chain carries TRBV28 and TRBJ1-4; D is unclear. Germline CDR1 reads MDHEN; CDR2 reads SYDVKM. V lost 3 bases, J lost 7 bases, and 9 bases lay in between. The CDR3 loop spans 13 amino acids. The CDR3 sequence: CASSFDGVEKLFF. The CDR3 nucleotides read TGTGCCAGCAGTTTTGACGGAGTTGAAAAACTGTTTTTT.

A few counts support this clonotype. The chain uses TRBV24-1 and TRBJ2-1; D remains unclear. CDR3 size: 16 residues. CDR1 KGHDR and CDR2 SFDVKD come from the germline V gene. The V gene lost 1 base and the J gene lost 4 bases, with 13 bases spanning the gap. CDR3 sequence: CATSDFAQKGYNEQFF. The CDR3 bases are TGTGCCACCAGTGATTTTGCACAGAAGGGATACAATGAGCAGTTCTTC.